This TCR beta chain derives from a study of blood T cell repertoires in COVID-19. The wider study: Spain, Italy and the United States supplied samples that represented acute and convalescent COVID-19.

Participant-reported clinical history was the basis for cohort assignment. The study recruited exposed participants who had met a COVID-19 case within 2 weeks before entry. The table came from immunoSEQ multiplex PCR; TCRdb's copy has only in-frame clones and leaves some out. The table lists 250,000 to 300,000 clones, just under 90% of them singletons. The clonotype comes from a woman aged 45 to 65 who had been exposed to COVID-19. The sequenced material came from PBMCs or T cells enriched from blood (not recorded which).

The chain's CDR3 is CASSLGESNSPLHF. CDR3 sequence (DNA): TGTGCCAGCAGTTTAGGGGAGTCTAATTCACCCCTCCACTTT. The gene calls are TRBV28 and TRBJ1-6, with unresolved D. V dropped 2 bases and J dropped 6 bases, with 8 bases sitting between them. The CDR3 extends over 14 amino acids. The V gene's germline CDR1 is MDHEN and CDR2 SYDVKM.